This TCR beta chain derives from a study of blood T cell repertoires in COVID-19. This CDR3 comprises 12 residues. With 6 bases removed from V and 0 bases from J, the gap between germline ends came to 9 bases. Germline CDR1 reads SQVTM; CDR2 reads ANQGSEA. Data came from immunoSEQ multiplex PCR; TCRdb stores just in-frame clones and leaves some out. The sample lists over 200,000 clones; roughly four fifths were seen once. Sequences were obtained from peripheral blood. The TCR was taken from an elderly woman with COVID-19, enrolled during active disease. The chain links TRBV29-1 to TRBJ2-7; D is unresolved. The CDR3 here is CSVAEDSYEQYF. In nucleotides, the CDR3 is TGCAGCGTAGCAGAGGACTCCTACGAGCAGTACTTC.